This TCR beta chain was recorded in a study of cytomegalovirus exposure and HLA in healthy donors. Study-wide findings and caveats: Later work found most CMV-associated TCR beta chains apparently HLA-restricted.

In the PCR, 60 Vbeta and 13 Jbeta primers were used. The protocol was immunoSEQ multiplex PCR, while the TCRdb copy is restricted to in-frame clones and leaves out a portion. The sample lists some 70,000 clones; 65% to 70% were seen once. Concerning this clone itself: No antigen is known for it.

Samples came from healthy bone marrow donors. V was cut by 2 bases and J by 4 bases, with 17 bases left in between. The CDR3 has 15 residues. Per germline, CDR1 SQVTM and CDR2 ANQGSEA. The origin of this receptor is a male donor in good health and CMV-seropositive. The sample consisted of PBMCs. The chain links TRBV29-1 to TRBJ1-2, with D tentatively TRBD1 (6 bases). The CDR3 nucleotides read TGCAGCGTTGAATACAGGGTAGCAGGGTCCTATGGCTACACCTTC. The encoded protein is CSVEYRVAGSYGYTF. Drawing the rest from reference TRBV29-1 and TRBJ1-2, the complete variable domain is SAVISQKPSRDICQRGTSLTIQCQVDSQVTMMFWYRQQPGQSLTLIATANQGSEATYESGFVIDKFPISRPNLTFSTLTVSNMSPEDSSIYLCSVEYRVAGSYGYTFGSGTRLTVV.